This T cell receptor (beta chain) stems from a study of blood T cell repertoires in COVID-19. Study-level information: COVID-19 samples, acute and convalescent, were from the United States, Italy and Spain. T cells, B-cell-depleted T cells, or PBMCs supplied cDNA or gDNA.

CDR1 and CDR2 from the germline V gene are SGDLS and YYNGEE. The germline V and J ends were trimmed by 1 base and 8 bases, with 12 bases remaining between them. The CDR3 sequence is 13 residues long. Study processing details: Amplification with reference gene primers provided the estimates of nucleated cell counts. Libraries were prepared by immunoSEQ multiplex PCR; TCRdb keeps only in-frame clonotypes and omits some of them. D and trimming were read from the DNA, whereas the V and J calls and clone size are those reported in that table. The sample lists just under 90,000 clones, 60% to 80% occurring once.

The V and J genes are TRBV9 and TRBJ1-2, with a possible D match to TRBD1 (6 bases). The sample taken for sequencing was peripheral blood. This TCR was recovered from a woman of 80 years or more with acute or convalescent COVID-19. The CDR3 sequence: CASSVSGGRGYTF. CDR3 coding DNA: TGTGCCAGCAGCGTATCTGGGGGCAGGGGCTACACCTTC.